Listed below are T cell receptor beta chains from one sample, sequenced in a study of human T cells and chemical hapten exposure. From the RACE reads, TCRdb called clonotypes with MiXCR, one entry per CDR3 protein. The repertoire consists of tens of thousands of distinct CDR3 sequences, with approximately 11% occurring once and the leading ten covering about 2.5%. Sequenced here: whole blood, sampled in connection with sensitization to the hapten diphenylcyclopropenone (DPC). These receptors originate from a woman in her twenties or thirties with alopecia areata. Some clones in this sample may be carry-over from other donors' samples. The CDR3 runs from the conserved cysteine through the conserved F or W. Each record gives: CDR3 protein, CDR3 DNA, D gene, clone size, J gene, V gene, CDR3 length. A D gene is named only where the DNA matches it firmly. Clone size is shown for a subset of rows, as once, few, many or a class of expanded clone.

CASSYSPGRGQTEAFF,TGTGCCAGCAGTTACTCCCCCGGCAGGGGACAGACTGAAGCTTTCTTT,TRBD1,few,TRBJ1-1,TRBV6-5,16
CASKTDGSSYNSPLHF,TGTGCCAGCAAGACCGACGGGAGCTCCTATAATTCACCCCTCCACTTT,.,many,TRBJ1-6,TRBV6-5,16
CSVTGLETQYF,TGCAGCGTAACAGGGCTGGAGACCCAGTACTTC,.,few,TRBJ2-5,TRBV29-1,11
CASSDSTSGLQYF,TGTGCCAGCAGTGACTCGACTAGCGGACTGCAGTATTTT,TRBD2,.,TRBJ2-3,TRBV6-4,13
CASSQTSGRALIAKNIQYF,TGTGCCAGCAGCCAGACTAGCGGGAGAGCATTAATAGCCAAAAACATTCAGTACTTC,TRBD2,.,TRBJ2-4,TRBV6-2/TRBV6-3,19
CASSLVPGLAKNIQYF,TGTGCCAGCAGCTTAGTGCCGGGATTAGCCAAAAACATTCAGTACTTC,.,.,TRBJ2-4,TRBV7-2,16
CASSDNEQFF,TGTGCCAGCAGTGACAATGAGCAGTTCTTC,.,many,TRBJ2-1,TRBV2,10
CSATTGGGRVQPQHF,TGCAGTGCTACAACAGGGGGAGGGCGGGTTCAGCCCCAGCATTTT,TRBD1,few,TRBJ1-5,TRBV20-1,15
CSATGQYNEQFF,TGCAGCGCTACAGGACAGTACAATGAGCAGTTCTTC,.,.,TRBJ2-1,TRBV29-1,12
CATSRKSGGQFF,TGTGCCACCAGCAGAAAGAGCGGGGGGCAGTTCTTC,TRBD2,many,TRBJ2-1,TRBV15,12
CASSLWRGNQPQHF,TGTGCCAGCAGCTTATGGCGAGGGAACCAGCCCCAGCATTTT,.,many,TRBJ1-5,TRBV7-8,14
CASSLTGAGRETQYF,TGTGCCAGCAGCTTAACGGGGGCAGGCCGCGAGACCCAGTACTTC,.,.,TRBJ2-5,TRBV7-3,15
CASSSNRGSSYEQYF,TGTGCCAGCAGCTCGAACAGGGGGAGCTCCTACGAGCAGTACTTC,TRBD1,few,TRBJ2-7,TRBV7-8,15
CSARDMGAYTGELFF,TGCAGTGCTAGAGATATGGGGGCTTACACCGGGGAGCTGTTTTTT,.,.,TRBJ2-2,TRBV20-1,15